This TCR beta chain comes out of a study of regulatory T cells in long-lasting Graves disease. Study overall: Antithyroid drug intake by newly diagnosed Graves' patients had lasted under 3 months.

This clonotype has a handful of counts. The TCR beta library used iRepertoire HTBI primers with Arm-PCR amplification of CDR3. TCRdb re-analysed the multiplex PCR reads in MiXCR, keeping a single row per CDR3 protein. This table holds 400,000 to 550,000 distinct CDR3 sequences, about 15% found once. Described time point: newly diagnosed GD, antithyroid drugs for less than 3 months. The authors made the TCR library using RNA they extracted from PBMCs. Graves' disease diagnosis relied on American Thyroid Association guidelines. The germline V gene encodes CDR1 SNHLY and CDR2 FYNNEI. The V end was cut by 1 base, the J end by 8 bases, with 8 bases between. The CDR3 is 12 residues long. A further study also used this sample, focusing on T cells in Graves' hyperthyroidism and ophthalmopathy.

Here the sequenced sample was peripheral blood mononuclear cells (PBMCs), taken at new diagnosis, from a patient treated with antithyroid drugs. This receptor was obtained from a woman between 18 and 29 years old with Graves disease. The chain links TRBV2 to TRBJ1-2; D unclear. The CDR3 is CASSEGTWGYTF. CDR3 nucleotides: TGTGCCAGCAGTGAAGGGACCTGGGGCTACACCTTC.